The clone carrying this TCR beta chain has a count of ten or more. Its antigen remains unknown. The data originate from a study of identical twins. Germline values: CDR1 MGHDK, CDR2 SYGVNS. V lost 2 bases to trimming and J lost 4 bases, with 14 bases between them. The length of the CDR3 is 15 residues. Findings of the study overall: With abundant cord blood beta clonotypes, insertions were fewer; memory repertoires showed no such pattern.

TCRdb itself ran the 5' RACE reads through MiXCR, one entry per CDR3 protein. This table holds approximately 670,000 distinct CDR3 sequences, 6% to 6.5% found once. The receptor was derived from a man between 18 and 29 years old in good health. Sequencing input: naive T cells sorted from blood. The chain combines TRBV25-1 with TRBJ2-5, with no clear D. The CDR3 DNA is TGTGCCAGCAGTGAAACGGCGTTGGAGTCAGAGACCCAGTACTTC. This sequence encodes CASSETALESETQYF.